The source of this TCR beta chain is a study of CXCR3-negative and CXCR3-positive naive CD8 T cells. Study-wide background: A total of 150 million or so TRB reads was generated, with about 1.5 +/- 0.3 million per library.

Cells that were CD45RO-CCR7+CD27+CD95- constituted naive CD8+ T cells. The TRB cDNA libraries were prepared by 5' RACE with UMI labels. TCRdb re-called the 5' RACE reads, yielding one record per CDR3 amino acid sequence without DNA. This repertoire includes roughly 140,000 distinct CDR3 sequences. Broader study findings: PBMCs showed partially decreased CXCR3 expression after cryopreservation, and most assays used fresh PBMCs. Comparably high diversity was seen in both naive subsets, and much lower diversity in memory CD8+ cells. Hydrophobicity was higher for TRB CDR3s found in CXCR3-positive naive cells than in CXCR3-negative naive cells.

A note on this clonotype: The antigen is unknown.

The CDR3 contains 14 residues. The germline CDR1 and CDR2 sequences are MDHEN and SYDVKM. The genes are TRBV28 and TRBJ1-2; as DNA is missing, the TRBD1 call by TCRdb cannot be tested. Source material: naive CXCR3+ CD8+ T cells from blood. Subset described: CD45RO-CCR7+CD27+CD95- naive CD8+ T cells expressing CXCR3 (TNR3+). The receptor was isolated from a human donor in good health. Some clones in this sample may be carry-over from other donors' samples. The CDR3: CASSIQGGNYGYTF.